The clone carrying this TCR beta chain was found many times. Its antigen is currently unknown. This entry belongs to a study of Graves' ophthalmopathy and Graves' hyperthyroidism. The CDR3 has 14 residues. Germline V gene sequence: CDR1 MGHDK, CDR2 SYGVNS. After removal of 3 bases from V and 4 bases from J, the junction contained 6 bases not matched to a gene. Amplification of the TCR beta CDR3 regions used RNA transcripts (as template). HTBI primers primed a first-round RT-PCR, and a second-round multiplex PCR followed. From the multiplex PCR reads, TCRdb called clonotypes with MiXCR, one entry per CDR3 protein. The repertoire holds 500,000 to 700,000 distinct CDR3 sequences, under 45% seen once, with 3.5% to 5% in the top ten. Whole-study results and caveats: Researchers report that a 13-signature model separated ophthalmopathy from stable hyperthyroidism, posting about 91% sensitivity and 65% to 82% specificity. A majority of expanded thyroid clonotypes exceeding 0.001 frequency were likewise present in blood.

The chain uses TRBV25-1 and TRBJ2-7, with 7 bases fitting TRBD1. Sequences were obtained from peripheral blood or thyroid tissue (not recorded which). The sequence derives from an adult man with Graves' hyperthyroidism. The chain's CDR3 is CASSEGQLHYEQYF. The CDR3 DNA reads TGTGCCAGCAGTGAGGGACAGCTCCATTACGAGCAGTACTTC.